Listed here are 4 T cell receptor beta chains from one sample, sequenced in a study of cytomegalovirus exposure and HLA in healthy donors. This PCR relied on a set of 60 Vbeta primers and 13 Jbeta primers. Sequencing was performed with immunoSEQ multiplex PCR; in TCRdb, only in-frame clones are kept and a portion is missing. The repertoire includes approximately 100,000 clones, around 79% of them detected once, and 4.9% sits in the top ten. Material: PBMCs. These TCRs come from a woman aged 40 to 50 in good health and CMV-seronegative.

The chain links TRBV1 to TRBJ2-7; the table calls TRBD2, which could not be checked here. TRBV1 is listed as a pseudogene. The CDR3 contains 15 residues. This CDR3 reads CTSPILRNGSYEQYF. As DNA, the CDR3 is TGCACCAGCCCAATCCTACGGAACGGGTCTTACGAGCAGTACTTC.

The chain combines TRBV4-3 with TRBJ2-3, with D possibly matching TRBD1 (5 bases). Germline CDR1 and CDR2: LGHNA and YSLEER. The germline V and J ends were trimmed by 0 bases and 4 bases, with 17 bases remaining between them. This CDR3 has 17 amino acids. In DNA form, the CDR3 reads TGCGCCAGCAGCCAAGAGTTGCGGTGGGGCGGCGCAGATACGCAGTATTTT. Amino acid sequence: CASSQELRWGGADTQYF.

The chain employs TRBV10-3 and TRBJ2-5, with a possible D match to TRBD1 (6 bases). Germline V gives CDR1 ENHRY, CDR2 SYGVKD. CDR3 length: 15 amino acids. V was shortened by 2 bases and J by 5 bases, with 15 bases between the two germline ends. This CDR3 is CAISEGTLPGETQYF. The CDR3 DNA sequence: TGTGCCATCAGTGAGGGGACACTACCTGGGGAGACCCAGTACTTC.

CDR3 sequence: CASSHSLVSGANVLTF. In DNA form, the CDR3 reads TGCGCCAGCAGCCATTCTCTAGTCTCTGGGGCCAACGTCCTGACTTTC. The chain uses TRBV4-1 and TRBJ2-6; no firm D call. V was pared by 3 bases and J by 0 bases, with 9 bases between. Germline-derived CDR1 and CDR2 are MGHRA and YSYEKL. CDR3 length: 16 residues.